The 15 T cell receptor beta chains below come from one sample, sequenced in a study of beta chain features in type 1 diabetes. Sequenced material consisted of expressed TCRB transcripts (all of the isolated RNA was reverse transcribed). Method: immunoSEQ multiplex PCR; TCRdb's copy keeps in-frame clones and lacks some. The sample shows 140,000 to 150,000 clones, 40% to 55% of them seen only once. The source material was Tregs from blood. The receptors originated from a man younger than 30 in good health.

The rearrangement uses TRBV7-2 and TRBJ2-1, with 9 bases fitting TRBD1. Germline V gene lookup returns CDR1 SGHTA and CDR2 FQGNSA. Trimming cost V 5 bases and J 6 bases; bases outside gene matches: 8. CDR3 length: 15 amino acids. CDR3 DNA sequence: TGTGCCAGCAGCATGATGGACAGGGGTACCAATGAGCAGTTCTTC. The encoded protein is CASSMMDRGTNEQFF.

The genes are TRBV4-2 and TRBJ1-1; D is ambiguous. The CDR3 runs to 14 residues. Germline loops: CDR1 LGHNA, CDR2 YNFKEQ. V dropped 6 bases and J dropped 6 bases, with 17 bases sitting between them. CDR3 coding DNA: TGTGCCAGCAGTCGTGGACTGGACGGCGCTGAAGCTTTCTTT. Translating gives CASSRGLDGAEAFF.

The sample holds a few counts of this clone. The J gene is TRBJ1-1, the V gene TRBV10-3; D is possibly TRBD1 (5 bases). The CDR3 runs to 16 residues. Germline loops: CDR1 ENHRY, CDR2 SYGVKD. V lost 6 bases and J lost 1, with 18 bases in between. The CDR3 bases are TGTGCCATCAGAGACGGGGGTGGTTTGCCGAACACTGAAGCTTTCTTT. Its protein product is CAIRDGGGLPNTEAFF.

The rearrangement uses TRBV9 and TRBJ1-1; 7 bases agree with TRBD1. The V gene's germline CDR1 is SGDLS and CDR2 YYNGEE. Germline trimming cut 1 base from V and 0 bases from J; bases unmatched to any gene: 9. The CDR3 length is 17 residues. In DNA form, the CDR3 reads TGTGCCAGCAGCGTACCCGACAGGGTACCTATGAACACTGAAGCTTTCTTT. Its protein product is CASSVPDRVPMNTEAFF.

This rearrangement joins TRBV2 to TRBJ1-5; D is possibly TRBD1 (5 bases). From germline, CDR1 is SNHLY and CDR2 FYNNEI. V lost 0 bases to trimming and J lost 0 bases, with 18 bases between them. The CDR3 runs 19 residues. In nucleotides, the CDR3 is TGTGCCAGCAGTGAAGCGCTTTGGGGGGTAAGGGTTAGCAATCAGCCCCAGCATTTT. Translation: CASSEALWGVRVSNQPQHF.

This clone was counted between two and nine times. DNA of the CDR3: TGTGCCCTCGGACTAGCGGGGGGGCGCTCCTACAATGAGCAGTTCTTC. Amino acids: CALGLAGGRSYNEQFF. The chain uses TRBV30 and TRBJ2-1; 15 nucleotides agree with TRBD2. CDR1 is GTSNPN and CDR2 is SVGIG in the germline V gene (reference sequence). The CDR3 loop spans 16 amino acids. The junction had 5 bases not matched to a gene; V was cut back by 8 bases and J by 0 bases. The whole variable domain, filled in from reference TRBV30 and TRBJ2-1, reads SQTIHQWPATLVQPVGSPLSLECTVEGTSNPNLYWYRQAAGRGLQLLFYSVGIGQISSEVPQNLSASRPQDRQFILSSKKLLLSDSGFYLCALGLAGGRSYNEQFFGPGTRLTVL.

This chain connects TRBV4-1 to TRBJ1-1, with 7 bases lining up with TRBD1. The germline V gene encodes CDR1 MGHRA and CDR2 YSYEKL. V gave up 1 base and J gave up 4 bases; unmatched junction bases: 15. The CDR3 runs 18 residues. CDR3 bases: TGCGCCAGCAGCCAAGCTCGACAGGGAATAGGGTTATCCACTGAAGCTTTCTTT. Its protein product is CASSQARQGIGLSTEAFF.

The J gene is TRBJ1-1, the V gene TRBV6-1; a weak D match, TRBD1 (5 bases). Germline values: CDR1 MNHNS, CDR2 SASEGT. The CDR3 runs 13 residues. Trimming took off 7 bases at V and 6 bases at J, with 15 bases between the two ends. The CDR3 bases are TGTGCCAGCACCCGGGGGGTACTGGCTGAAGCTTTCTTT. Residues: CASTRGVLAEAFF.

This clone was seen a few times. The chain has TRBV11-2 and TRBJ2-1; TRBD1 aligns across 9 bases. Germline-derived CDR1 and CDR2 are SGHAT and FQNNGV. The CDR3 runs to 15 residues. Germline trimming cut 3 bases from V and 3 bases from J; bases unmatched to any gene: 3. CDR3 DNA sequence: TGTGCCAGCAGCTTCCGACAGGGGGTCTACAATGAGCAGTTCTTC. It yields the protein CASSFRQGVYNEQFF.

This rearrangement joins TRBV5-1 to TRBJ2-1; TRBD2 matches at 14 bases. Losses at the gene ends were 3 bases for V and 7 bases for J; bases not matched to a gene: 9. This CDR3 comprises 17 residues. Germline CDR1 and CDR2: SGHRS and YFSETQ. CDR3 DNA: TGCGCCAGCAGCTCCGCTCGACTAGCGGGAGGGCTTAATGAGCAGTTCTTC. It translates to CASSSARLAGGLNEQFF.

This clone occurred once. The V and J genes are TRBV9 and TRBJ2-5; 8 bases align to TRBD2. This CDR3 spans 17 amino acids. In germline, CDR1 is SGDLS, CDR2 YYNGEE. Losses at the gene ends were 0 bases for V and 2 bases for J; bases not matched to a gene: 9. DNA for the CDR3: TGTGCCAGCAGCGTAGTTCTATGGACTAGCCGACAAGAGACCCAGTACTTC. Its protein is CASSVVLWTSRQETQYF.

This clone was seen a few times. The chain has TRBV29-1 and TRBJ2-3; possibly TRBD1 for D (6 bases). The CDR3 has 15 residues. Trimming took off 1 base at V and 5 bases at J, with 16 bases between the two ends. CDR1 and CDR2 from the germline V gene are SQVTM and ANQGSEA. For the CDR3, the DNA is TGCAGCGTTGAAGTGAGGGCAGGGGCACAAGATACGCAGTATTTT. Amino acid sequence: CSVEVRAGAQDTQYF.

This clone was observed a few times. This CDR3 is CASSQVKGTASHYEQYF. Written as DNA, the CDR3 is TGCGCCAGCAGCCAAGTAAAAGGGACAGCAAGCCACTACGAGCAGTACTTC. J is TRBJ2-7 and V is TRBV4-3; 7 positions match TRBD1. The CDR3 has 17 residues. Germline trimming cut 1 base from V and 3 bases from J; bases unmatched to any gene: 12. Looked up from germline, CDR1 is LGHNA and CDR2 is YSLEER.

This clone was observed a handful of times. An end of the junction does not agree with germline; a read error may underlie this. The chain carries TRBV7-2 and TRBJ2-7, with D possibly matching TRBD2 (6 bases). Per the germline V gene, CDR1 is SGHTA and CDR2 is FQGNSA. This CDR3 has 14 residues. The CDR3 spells CASSLKPGLLLKRF. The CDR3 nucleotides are TGTGCCAGCAGCTTAAAACCGGGACTCCTCCTAAAGCGCTTC.

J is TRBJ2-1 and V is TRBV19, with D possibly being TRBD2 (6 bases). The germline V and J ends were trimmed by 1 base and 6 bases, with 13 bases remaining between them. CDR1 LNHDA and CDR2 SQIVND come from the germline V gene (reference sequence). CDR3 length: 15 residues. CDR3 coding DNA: TGTGCCAGTAGTATAGGGAGGAGGGAACCCAATGAGCAGTTCTTC. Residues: CASSIGRREPNEQFF.